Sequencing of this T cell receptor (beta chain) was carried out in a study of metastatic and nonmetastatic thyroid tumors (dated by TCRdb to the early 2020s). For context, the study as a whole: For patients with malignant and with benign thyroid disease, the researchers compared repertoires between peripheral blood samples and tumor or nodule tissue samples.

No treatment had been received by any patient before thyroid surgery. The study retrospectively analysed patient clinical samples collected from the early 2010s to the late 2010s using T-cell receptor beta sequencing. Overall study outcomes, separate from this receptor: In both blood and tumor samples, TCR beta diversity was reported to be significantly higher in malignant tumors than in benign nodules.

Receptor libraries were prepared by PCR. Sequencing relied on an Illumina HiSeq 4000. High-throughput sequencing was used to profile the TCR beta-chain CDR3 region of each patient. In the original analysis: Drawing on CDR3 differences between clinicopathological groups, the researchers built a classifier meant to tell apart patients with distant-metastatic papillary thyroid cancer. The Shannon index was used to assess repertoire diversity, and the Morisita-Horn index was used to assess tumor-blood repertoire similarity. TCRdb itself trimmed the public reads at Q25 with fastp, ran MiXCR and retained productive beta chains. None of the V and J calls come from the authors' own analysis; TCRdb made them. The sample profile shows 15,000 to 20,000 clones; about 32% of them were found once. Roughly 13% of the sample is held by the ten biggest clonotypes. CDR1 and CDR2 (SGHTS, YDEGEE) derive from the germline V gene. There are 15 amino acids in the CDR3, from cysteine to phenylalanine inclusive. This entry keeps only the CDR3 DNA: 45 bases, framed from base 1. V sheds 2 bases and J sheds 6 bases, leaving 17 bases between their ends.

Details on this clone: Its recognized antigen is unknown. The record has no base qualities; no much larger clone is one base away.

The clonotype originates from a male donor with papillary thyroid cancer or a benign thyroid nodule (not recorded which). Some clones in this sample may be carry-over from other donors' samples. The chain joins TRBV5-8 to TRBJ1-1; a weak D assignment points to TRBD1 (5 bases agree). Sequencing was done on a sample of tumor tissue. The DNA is TGTGCCAGCAGCTTTTGGACACCTTTTGCTGCTGAAGCTTTCTTT. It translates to CASSFWTPFAAEAFF. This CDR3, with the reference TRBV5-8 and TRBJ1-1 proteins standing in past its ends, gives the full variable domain EAGVTQSPTHLIKTRGQQATLRCSPISGHTSVYWYQQALGLGLQFLLWYDEGEERNRGNFPPRFSGRQFPNYSSELNVNALELEDSALYLCASSFWTPFAAEAFFGQGTRLTVV.